The 22 T cell receptor beta chains given below trace back to one sample, sequenced in a study of metastatic and nonmetastatic thyroid tumors. No treatment of any kind had been given to any patient before thyroid surgery. TCRdb called clones again from the PCR reads with MiXCR. This sample has some 15,000 clones; 25% occur once, and the top ten carry 8% to 13%. The sample consisted of adjacent normal tissue. Receptors originate from a female donor with papillary thyroid cancer or a benign thyroid nodule (not recorded which). Some clones in this sample may be carry-over from other donors' samples.

The CDR3: CASSLQESSRRGYTF. Written as DNA, the CDR3 is TGCGCCAGCAGCTTGCAGGAGAGCTCAAGAAGAGGCTACACCTTC. The rearrangement links TRBV5-1 to TRBJ1-2; no clear D gene. Per the germline V gene, CDR1 is SGHRS and CDR2 is YFSETQ. The CDR3 totals 15 residues. Trimming shortened V by 1 base and J by 8 bases, and 18 bases separated the two germline ends.

This clone was seen a few times. The V call is TRBV2, the J call TRBJ1-1; D gene ambiguous. The CDR3 length is 15 residues. The ends were cut back, 8 bases at V and 4 bases at J, with 20 bases in the middle. CDR1 is SNHLY and CDR2 is FYNNEI in the germline V gene. The CDR3 DNA sequence: TGTGCCAGCGGGTGGCAGGCGAGTAGAGGCACTGAAGCTTTCTTT. This encodes CASGWQASRGTEAFF.

This clone was counted a few times. The gene calls are TRBV25-1 and TRBJ2-2; D remains unclear. The CDR3 length is 16 residues. Germline V lookup: CDR1 MGHDK, CDR2 SYGVNS. The germline V and J ends were trimmed by 1 base and 4 bases, with 13 bases remaining between them. The CDR3 bases are TGTGCCAGCAGTGAATTGAAGGGAAAGGGCACCGGGGAGCTGTTTTTT. Translation gives CASSELKGKGTGELFF.

This chain links TRBV6-1 with TRBJ1-5, with TRBD1 matching over 8 bases. In germline, CDR1 is MNHNS, CDR2 SASEGT. With V trimmed by 7 bases and J by 2 bases, 10 bases remained unmatched. CDR3 size: 16 residues. As DNA, the CDR3 is TGTGCCAGCACCGACAGGGGACGTATTGGCAATCAGCCCCAGCATTTT. Amino acids: CASTDRGRIGNQPQHF.

This clone turned up a few times. The chain carries TRBV5-1 and TRBJ1-1; D is possibly TRBD1 (5 bases). The CDR3 spans 15 residues. Trimming removed 1 base at V and 2 bases at J, with 12 bases between. Germline assignment: CDR1 SGHRS and CDR2 YFSETQ. The DNA for the CDR3 is TGCGCCAGCAGCTTGTGGGGGGACTACAACACTGAAGCTTTCTTT. It codes for CASSLWGDYNTEAFF.

The rearrangement joins TRBV11-2 to TRBJ2-3; 10 positions match TRBD2. The CDR3 loop spans 17 amino acids. The V segment lost 5 bases and the J segment 5 bases; nucleotides outside the gene matches: 13. Germline lookup yields CDR1 SGHAT and CDR2 FQNNGV. The CDR3 reads CASSRNRASGGGDTQYF. Written as DNA, the CDR3 is TGTGCCAGCAGCCGTAATCGGGCTAGCGGGGGTGGAGATACGCAGTATTTT. The full variable domain, its missing parts supplied by reference TRBV11-2 and TRBJ2-3, is EAGVAQSPRYKIIEKRQSVAFWCNPISGHATLYWYQQILGQGPKLLIQFQNNGVVDDSQLPKDRFSAERLKGVDSTLKIQPAKLEDSAVYLCASSRNRASGGGDTQYFGPGTRLTVL.

The V call is TRBV2, the J call TRBJ2-3; D possibly uses TRBD1 or TRBD2 (5 bases each). This CDR3 has 13 residues. Trimming took 4 bases from V and 4 from J, leaving 9 bases between them. The germline V gene has CDR1 SNHLY and CDR2 FYNNEI. This chain's CDR3 is CASSGDGADTQYF. As DNA, the CDR3 is TGTGCCAGCAGTGGGGACGGGGCAGATACGCAGTATTTT.

The rearrangement links TRBV27 to TRBJ1-2; TRBD1 matches at 9 bases. CDR1 and CDR2 from the germline V gene are MNHEY and SMNVEV (reference sequence). V shed 3 bases and J 2 bases; nucleotides not matched to a gene: 10. The length of the CDR3 is 17 residues. The CDR3 protein is CASSLSGQGKWNYGYTF. The CDR3 DNA is TGTGCCAGCAGTTTGTCGGGACAGGGTAAATGGAACTATGGCTACACCTTC.

The rearrangement uses TRBV28 and TRBJ1-6, with 9 bases identical to TRBD1. J gave up 8 bases and V 6 bases, and 11 bases lay outside the gene matches. CDR1 and CDR2 from the germline V gene are MDHEN and SYDVKM. CDR3 length: 16 residues. This CDR3 reads CASSTLGQGTHSPLHF. The CDR3 coding sequence is TGTGCCAGCAGCACTTTAGGACAGGGGACCCATTCACCCCTCCACTTT.

This clone was seen repeatedly, ten times or more. The chain uses TRBV27 and TRBJ1-2, with 8 positions matching TRBD1. The V and J ends lost 0 bases and 8 bases, in that order; junction bases with no gene match: 2. Per the germline V gene, CDR1 is MNHEY and CDR2 is SMNVEV (reference sequence). The CDR3 has 13 amino acids. Written as DNA, the CDR3 is TGTGCCAGCAGTTTATCGGACAGGGTAGGCTACACCTTC. Its protein is CASSLSDRVGYTF.

The chain carries TRBV5-4 and TRBJ2-1; tentative D call: TRBD1 (6 bases). Trimming took off 2 bases at V and 5 bases at J, with 14 bases between the two ends. This CDR3 contains 15 residues. Germline V lookup: CDR1 SGHNT, CDR2 YYREEE (reference sequence). CDR3 residues: CASSFGTHGNNEQFF. The CDR3 DNA reads as TGTGCCAGCAGCTTCGGGACACATGGGAACAATGAGCAGTTCTTC.

V is TRBV11-2 and J is TRBJ1-6; 7 bases are a match to TRBD1. This CDR3 is 15 amino acids long. With V trimmed by 2 bases and J by 10 bases, 8 bases remained unmatched. Germline V CDR1 and CDR2: SGHAT, FQNNGV. CDR3 bases: TGTGCCAGCAGCTTAAGGACAGGATGGAGGTCACCCCTCCACTTT. Translation gives CASSLRTGWRSPLHF. The variable domain in full, completed from reference TRBV11-2 and TRBJ1-6, reads EAGVAQSPRYKIIEKRQSVAFWCNPISGHATLYWYQQILGQGPKLLIQFQNNGVVDDSQLPKDRFSAERLKGVDSTLKIQPAKLEDSAVYLCASSLRTGWRSPLHFGNGTRLTVT.

CDR3 protein: CATSSSGDYNEQFF. The CDR3 DNA sequence: TGTGCCACCTCCTCCTCGGGGGATTACAATGAGCAGTTCTTC. This chain uses TRBV24-1 with TRBJ2-1; D is possibly TRBD2 (6 bases). From germline, CDR1 is KGHDR and CDR2 SFDVKD. V was trimmed by 9 bases and J by 4 bases, leaving 15 bases between them. The CDR3 extends over 14 amino acids.

In its sample, this clone was seen a few times. This chain links TRBV30 with TRBJ2-6, with D perhaps TRBD1 or TRBD2 (7 bases each). V dropped 1 base and J dropped 1 base, with 11 bases sitting between them. The germline V gene has CDR1 GTSNPN and CDR2 SVGIG (reference sequence). The CDR3 has 16 amino acids. CDR3 sequence: CAWSGQGGSGANVLTF. DNA of the CDR3: TGTGCCTGGAGTGGACAGGGAGGGTCTGGGGCCAACGTCCTGACTTTC.

This clone was counted between two and nine times. The chain has TRBV19 and TRBJ1-2; no reliable D call. The CDR3 sequence is 15 residues long. V lost 5 bases, J lost 4 bases, and 17 bases lay in between. Germline CDR1 and CDR2: LNHDA and SQIVND (reference sequence). CDR3 amino acids: CASSLPPYAFYGYTF. As DNA, the CDR3 is TGTGCCAGTAGTCTCCCACCCTATGCCTTCTATGGCTACACCTTC.

The chain employs TRBV18 and TRBJ2-7; maybe TRBD2 (5 bases). Per germline, CDR1 KGHSH and CDR2 LQKENI. The germline V and J ends were trimmed by 3 bases and 6 bases, with 15 bases remaining between them. The CDR3 sequence is 14 residues long. This CDR3 is CASSPFEGPREQYV. DNA for the CDR3: TGTGCCAGCTCACCCTTCGAGGGTCCACGCGAGCAGTACGTC.

By sample fraction, this clone is medium-sized. The identical CDR3 is also encoded by other nucleotide sequences in the sample. This rearrangement joins TRBV19 to TRBJ2-2, with D perhaps matching TRBD2 (7 bases). CDR3 length: 12 amino acids. Trimming removed 11 bases at V and 8 bases at J, with 15 bases between. Per the germline V gene, CDR1 is LNHDA and CDR2 is SQIVND (reference sequence). The CDR3 sequence: CAGMGGGGELFF. Written as DNA, the CDR3 is TGTGCCGGAATGGGAGGGGGTGGGGAGCTGTTTTTT.

This clone was seen at least ten times. This chain joins TRBV29-1 and TRBJ2-2; D unresolved. Trimming left V 4 bases short and J 0 bases short, with 6 bases between. Per the germline V gene, CDR1 is SQVTM and CDR2 is ANQGSEA. This CDR3 is 13 amino acids long. The chain's CDR3 is CSVGSSNTGELFF. For the CDR3, the DNA is TGCAGCGTTGGGAGTTCGAACACCGGGGAGCTGTTTTTT.

The chain carries TRBV30 and TRBJ1-1; 10 nucleotides align to TRBD1. CDR3 length equals 18 residues. V shed 2 bases, J shed 0 bases, and the junction held 12 bases outside the gene matches. Germline CDR1 GTSNPN, CDR2 SVGIG (reference sequence). The CDR3 DNA is TGTGCCTGGAGTCCTCCCGGGACAGGGGTGGAGGTGAACACTGAAGCTTTCTTT. Residues: CAWSPPGTGVEVNTEAFF.

This clone counts as medium-sized. The rearrangement links TRBV5-1 to TRBJ2-3, with 12 bases aligning to TRBD2. CDR1 is SGHRS, CDR2 YFSETQ, per germline. J was trimmed by 4 bases and V by 4 bases; bases with no gene match: 7. This CDR3 region has 16 residues. The CDR3 DNA reads TGCGCCAGCAGCACCCGACTAGCGGGAGTCGCAGATACGCAGTATTTT. Translation gives CASSTRLAGVADTQYF.

There are a few counts of this clone. Other DNA variants within this sample encode the same CDR3. This rearrangement joins TRBV9 to TRBJ2-3; possible D gene TRBD2, 6 bases. Trimming took off 6 bases at V and 3 bases at J, with 17 bases between the two ends. The CDR3 runs to 15 residues. The V gene's germline CDR1 is SGDLS and CDR2 YYNGEE. The CDR3 region is CASTMWGSGTDTQYF. The CDR3 DNA reads as TGTGCCAGCACCATGTGGGGGAGCGGGACAGATACGCAGTATTTT.

Concerning this clone itself: This sample includes further DNA sequences coding for the same CDR3. The chain combines TRBV11-1 with TRBJ2-1; D may be TRBD1 (6 bases). The CDR3 extends over 15 amino acids. The germline V gene encodes CDR1 SGHAT and CDR2 FQDESV (reference sequence). Trimming removed 1 base at V and 7 bases at J, with 14 bases between. CDR3 in DNA: TGTGCCAGCAGCTTAGTTGGCAGGGGTGCGAATGAGCAGTTCTTC. Amino acids: CASSLVGRGANEQFF.